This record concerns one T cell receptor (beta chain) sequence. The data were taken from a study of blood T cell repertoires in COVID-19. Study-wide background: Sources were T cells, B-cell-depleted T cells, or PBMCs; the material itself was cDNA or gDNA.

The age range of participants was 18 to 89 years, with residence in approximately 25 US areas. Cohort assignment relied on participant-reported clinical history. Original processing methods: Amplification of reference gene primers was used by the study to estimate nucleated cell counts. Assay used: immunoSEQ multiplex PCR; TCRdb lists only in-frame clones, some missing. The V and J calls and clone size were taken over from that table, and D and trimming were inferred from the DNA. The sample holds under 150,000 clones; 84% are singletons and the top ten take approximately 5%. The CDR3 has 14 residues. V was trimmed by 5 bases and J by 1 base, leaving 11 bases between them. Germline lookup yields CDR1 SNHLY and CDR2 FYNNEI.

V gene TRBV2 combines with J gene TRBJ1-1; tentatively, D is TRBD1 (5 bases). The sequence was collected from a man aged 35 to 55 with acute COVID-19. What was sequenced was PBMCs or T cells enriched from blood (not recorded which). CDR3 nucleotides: TGTGCCAGCAGTACCCTCGGGGGGAACACTGAAGCTTTCTTT. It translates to CASSTLGGNTEAFF.